The 14 T cell receptor beta chains given below trace back to one sample, sequenced in a study of cytomegalovirus exposure and HLA in healthy donors. The PCR used 60 Vbeta and 13 Jbeta primers. Sequencing was performed with immunoSEQ multiplex PCR; in TCRdb, only in-frame clones are kept and a portion is missing. The table has tens of thousands of clones, 70% to 80% seen once. The sample comprised PBMCs. Every receptor here comes from a man aged 25 to 40 in good health and CMV-seronegative.

The chain employs TRBV6-1 and TRBJ1-1, with no clear D. Germline CDR1 reads MNHNS; CDR2 reads SASEGT. This CDR3 spans 12 amino acids. V lost 6 bases to trimming and J lost 0 bases, with 5 bases between them. The CDR3 nucleotides are TGTGCCAGCAGCACTTTGAACACTGAAGCTTTCTTT. Translation: CASSTLNTEAFF.

The chain combines TRBV6-5 with TRBJ2-5; 7 bases are a match to TRBD2. Germline V gene lookup returns CDR1 MNHEY and CDR2 SVGAGI. The CDR3 runs 14 residues. J was trimmed by 4 bases and V by 2 bases; bases with no gene match: 4. CDR3 in DNA: TGTGCCAGCAGTTACGCGGGAGAGGCAGAGACCCAGTACTTC. Its protein product is CASSYAGEAETQYF.

This clone was detected once. This chain links TRBV7-9 with TRBJ1-2; TRBD1 agrees at 10 bases. This CDR3 is 15 amino acids long. Trimming at V came to 5 bases and at J to 3 bases, leaving 6 bases not matched to a gene. In germline, CDR1 is SEHNR, CDR2 FQNEAQ (reference sequence). In DNA form, the CDR3 reads TGTGCCAGCAGCCACGGGACAGGGGATGACTATGGCTACACCTTC. This gives the protein CASSHGTGDDYGYTF.

The chain is built from TRBV5-1 and TRBJ1-2, with TRBD1 matching over 7 bases. The junction had 3 bases not matched to a gene; V was cut back by 0 bases and J by 4 bases. The germline gives CDR1 SGHRS, CDR2 YFSETQ. The length of the CDR3 is 14 residues. For the CDR3, the DNA is TGCGCCAGCAGCTTGGACGGGACAGCCTATGGCTACACCTTC. Protein product: CASSLDGTAYGYTF. Full variable domain (outside the CDR3, taken from reference TRBV5-1 and TRBJ1-2): KAGVTQTPRYLIKTRGQQVTLSCSPISGHRSVSWYQQTPGQGLQFLFEYFSETQRNKGNFPGRFSGRQFSNSRSEMNVSTLELGDSALYLCASSLDGTAYGYTFGSGTRLTVV.

The chain carries TRBV28 and TRBJ1-2, with 8 nucleotides matching TRBD1. With 0 bases clipped from V and 7 bases from J, the junction kept 13 bases outside the gene matches. CDR1 and CDR2 (germline): MDHEN, SYDVKM. The CDR3 runs to 17 residues. CDR3 nucleotide sequence: TGTGCCAGCAGTTTATGGACAGGGGCCTCATCAAGTGGTGGCTACACCTTC. Its protein is CASSLWTGASSSGGYTF.

The rearrangement joins TRBV28 to TRBJ1-3; TRBD1 might be the D (6 bases). This CDR3 contains 16 residues. Trimming removed 6 bases at V and 0 bases at J, with 15 bases between. Germline V lookup: CDR1 MDHEN, CDR2 SYDVKM. The CDR3 protein is CASSNIRGPSGNTIYF. CDR3 nucleotide sequence: TGTGCCAGCAGCAACATCAGGGGACCCTCTGGAAACACCATATATTTT. Using reference TRBV28 and TRBJ1-3 for the parts outside the CDR3, the full variable domain is DVKVTQSSRYLVKRTGEKVFLECVQDMDHENMFWYRQDPGLGLRLIYFSYDVKMKEKGDIPEGYSVSREKKERFSLILESASTNQTSMYLCASSNIRGPSGNTIYFGEGSWLTVV.

The chain uses TRBV18 and TRBJ1-3; possibly TRBD1 for D (6 bases). The V gene lost 4 bases and the J gene lost 2 bases, with 12 bases spanning the gap. The CDR3 consists of 15 residues. Per the germline V gene, CDR1 is KGHSH and CDR2 is LQKENI. The CDR3 bases are TGTGCCAGCTCACAACCGGGACAAGCTGGAAACACCATATATTTT. This sequence encodes CASSQPGQAGNTIYF.

The chain joins TRBV11-2 to TRBJ2-6, with 8 bases aligning to TRBD2. Germline CDR1 is SGHAT and CDR2 is FQNNGV. The CDR3 contains 16 residues. Trimming took 2 bases from V and 0 from J; bases not matched to a gene: 0. This chain's CDR3 is CASSLREGSGANVLTF. Written as DNA, the CDR3 is TGTGCCAGCAGCTTACGGGAGGGCTCTGGGGCCAACGTCCTGACTTTC. The whole variable domain, filled in from reference TRBV11-2 and TRBJ2-6, reads EAGVAQSPRYKIIEKRQSVAFWCNPISGHATLYWYQQILGQGPKLLIQFQNNGVVDDSQLPKDRFSAERLKGVDSTLKIQPAKLEDSAVYLCASSLREGSGANVLTFGAGSRLTVL.

The CDR3 loop reads CASSLGLAGGVHEQFF. The CDR3 DNA sequence: TGTGCCAGCAGCTTAGGACTAGCGGGAGGGGTACATGAGCAGTTCTTC. J is TRBJ2-1 and V is TRBV5-6, with TRBD2 matching over 15 bases. The CDR3 is 16 amino acids. Trimming took 2 bases from V and 8 from J; bases not matched to a gene: 5. CDR1 is SGHDT and CDR2 is YYEEEE in the germline V gene.

The chain uses TRBV27 and TRBJ1-2, with 11 nucleotides matching TRBD1. Germline V gives CDR1 MNHEY, CDR2 SMNVEV (reference sequence). The CDR3 extends over 15 amino acids. V was clipped by 2 bases and J by 9 bases; unmatched bases: 8. The CDR3 DNA follows: TGTGCCAGCAGTTTACAGGGGACAGGGGGTGGCAGCTACACCTTC. This translates into CASSLQGTGGGSYTF.

This chain joins TRBV11-2 and TRBJ2-1; 9 nucleotides align to TRBD1. The ends lost 3 bases at V and 6 bases at J; junction bases unmatched: 3. Germline V CDR1 and CDR2: SGHAT, FQNNGV. The CDR3 is made up of 14 amino acids. CDR3 sequence reads: CASSFMTGGNEQFF. CDR3 nucleotide sequence: TGTGCCAGCAGCTTTATGACAGGGGGCAATGAGCAGTTCTTC.

The V and J genes are TRBV19 and TRBJ1-2; 8 nucleotides agree with TRBD1. The trim removed 3 bases at V and 7 bases at J, leaving 7 bases unmatched. Germline lookup yields CDR1 LNHDA and CDR2 SQIVND (reference sequence). The CDR3 runs 14 residues. The CDR3 DNA sequence: TGTGCCAGTAGTATCCCACCTGGACAGGGTGGCTACACCTTC. Amino acids: CASSIPPGQGGYTF.

The chain joins TRBV6-5 to TRBJ1-3; maybe TRBD1 (6 bases). Trimming stripped 5 bases from V and 8 bases from J, with 16 bases between. CDR3 length: 14 residues. Germline lookup yields CDR1 MNHEY and CDR2 SVGAGI. CDR3 sequence: CASSPAGERDTIYF. For the CDR3, the DNA is TGTGCCAGCAGTCCCGCAGGGGAAAGGGACACCATATATTTT.

This chain's CDR3 is CGTGEGGSNNEQFF. CDR3 sequence (DNA): TGTGGTACAGGGGAAGGAGGATCAAACAATGAGCAGTTCTTC. The chain couples TRBV28 to TRBJ2-1, with 7 bases that match TRBD1. CDR1 and CDR2 from the germline V gene are MDHEN and SYDVKM. The CDR3 runs to 14 residues.